This entry lists 7 T cell receptor beta chains sequenced from one sample in a study of somatic mutations in cytotoxic T cells in rheumatoid arthritis. Clones were sequenced by immunoSEQ multiplex PCR, and TCRdb holds only the in-frame ones, with some missing. The table shows 15,000 to 20,000 clones, with roughly 80% occurring only once. Material: CD8+ T cells sorted from blood. Receptors were obtained from an adult with rheumatoid arthritis.

This clone was picked up a small number of times. The chain joins TRBV5-5 to TRBJ1-3, with D perhaps matching TRBD1 (6 bases). Per germline, CDR1 SGHKS and CDR2 YYEKEE (reference sequence). This CDR3 spans 15 amino acids. V was clipped by 0 bases and J by 4 bases, with 11 bases between them. For the CDR3, the DNA is TGTGCCAGCAGCTTGGCCGGAGGGACAGGAAACACCATATATTTT. It specifies CASSLAGGTGNTIYF.

J is TRBJ2-3 and V is TRBV7-9; 10 bases are shared with TRBD2. The CDR3 length is 15 residues. V lost 7 bases and J lost 4; bases outside the gene matches: 8. Germline V CDR1 and CDR2: SEHNR, FQNEAQ (reference sequence). The chain's CDR3 is CASITLAGGPDTQYF. In DNA form, the CDR3 reads TGTGCCAGCATTACGTTAGCGGGGGGCCCAGATACGCAGTATTTT.

The J gene is TRBJ1-1, the V gene TRBV10-2, with unresolved D. This CDR3 is built from 11 residues. V lost 3 bases and J 9 bases, leaving 8 bases between the germline ends. CDR1 is WSHSY, CDR2 SAAADI, per germline. CDR3 coding DNA: TGCGCCAGCAGTGAATCAATGAAAGCTTTCTTT. This translates into CASSESMKAFF.

This clone has only one observation. This chain connects TRBV7-8 to TRBJ1-2, with 8 bases identical to TRBD1. The germline gives CDR1 SGHVS, CDR2 FQNEAQ. This CDR3 has 14 amino acids. V was clipped by 1 base and J by 5 bases; unmatched bases: 3. Here the CDR3 DNA reads TGTGCCAGCAGCTTAGATGGACAGGGATATGGCTACACCTTC. The encoded protein is CASSLDGQGYGYTF.

The chain combines TRBV6-5 with TRBJ1-1; TRBD1 aligns across 8 bases. CDR1 is MNHEY, CDR2 SVGAGI, per germline. This CDR3 has 13 amino acids. V gave up 4 bases and J gave up 5 bases; unmatched junction bases: 3. CDR3 in DNA: TGTGCCAGCAGTTCAGGGGGCTTGACTGAAGCTTTCTTT. As protein: CASSSGGLTEAFF.

The chain employs TRBV7-8 and TRBJ2-3; D might be TRBD2 (6 bases). Germline CDR1 SGHVS, CDR2 FQNEAQ. The V end lost 5 bases, the J end lost 2 bases, and 17 bases lay between the germline ends. The length of the CDR3 is 16 residues. CDR3 region: CASSPEGLLHTDTQYF. The CDR3 DNA is TGTGCCAGCAGCCCAGAGGGACTGCTGCACACAGATACGCAGTATTTT.

The gene calls are TRBV5-5 and TRBJ2-7, with D tentatively TRBD1 or TRBD2 (6 bases each). Trimming took off 7 bases at V and 2 bases at J, with 22 bases between the two ends. CDR1 is SGHKS and CDR2 is YYEKEE in the germline V gene (reference sequence). This CDR3 has 16 residues. CDR3 region: CASQSLTGSGAYEQYF. CDR3 sequence (DNA): TGTGCCAGCCAATCCCTGACAGGATCGGGGGCCTACGAGCAGTACTTC. The whole variable domain, remainder taken from reference TRBV5-5 and TRBJ2-7, is DAGVTQSPTHLIKTRGQQVTLRCSPISGHKSVSWYQQVLGQGPQFIFQYYEKEERGRGNFPDRFSARQFPNYSSELNVNALLLGDSALYLCASQSLTGSGAYEQYFGPGTRLTVT.